A single sample gave rise to the 3 T cell receptor beta chains below, sequenced in a study of blood T cell repertoires in COVID-19. The data were produced by immunoSEQ multiplex PCR, yet TCRdb's version contains in-frame clones alone and is incomplete. The sample includes approximately 110,000 clones, 88% of them seen just once. The sequencing sample was made of peripheral blood. The receptors derive from a woman aged 50 to 65 with active or convalescent COVID-19.

The chain carries TRBV29-1 and TRBJ2-3; TRBD2 agrees at 9 bases. Losses at the gene ends were 7 bases for V and 2 bases for J; bases not matched to a gene: 13. This CDR3 region has 16 residues. CDR1 is SQVTM, CDR2 ANQGSEA, per germline. CDR3 nucleotide sequence: TGCAGCGCACATTACAGGACTAGCGACTCCACAGATACGCAGTATTTT. It encodes CSAHYRTSDSTDTQYF.

The chain combines TRBV5-1 with TRBJ2-1, with 10 bases lining up with TRBD2. The ends lost 3 bases at V and 4 bases at J; junction bases unmatched: 10. The CDR3 has 17 residues. Germline lookup yields CDR1 SGHRS and CDR2 YFSETQ. CDR3 in DNA: TGCGCCAGCAGCTCGTTTAGTCTAGCGGGAGCGTACAATGAGCAGTTCTTC. Amino acids: CASSSFSLAGAYNEQFF. The whole variable domain, filled in from reference TRBV5-1 and TRBJ2-1, reads KAGVTQTPRYLIKTRGQQVTLSCSPISGHRSVSWYQQTPGQGLQFLFEYFSETQRNKGNFPGRFSGRQFSNSRSEMNVSTLELGDSALYLCASSSFSLAGAYNEQFFGPGTRLTVL.

V gene TRBV6-2 or TRBV6-3 combines with J gene TRBJ2-5; TRBD2 matches at 9 bases. Per the germline V gene, CDR1 is MNHEY and CDR2 is SVGEGT. With V trimmed by 5 bases and J by 3 bases, 10 bases remained unmatched. CDR3 size: 16 residues. CDR3 loop: CASSHFPGLAEETQYF. The CDR3 DNA reads TGTGCCAGCAGTCACTTCCCGGGACTAGCAGAAGAGACCCAGTACTTC.